Listed here are 28 T cell receptor beta chains from one sample, sequenced in a study of T cells in women clearing cervical HPV infection. The repertoire was sequenced with immunoSEQ multiplex PCR; TCRdb's copy has only in-frame clones and lacks some. The sample features over 30,000 clones, with around 1.7% in its top ten. The sequencing sample was made of blood buffy coat. The receptors shown here come from a woman aged 18-70 years with a cervical HPV16 infection that either progressed to CIN3+ or cleared (not recorded which).

Details on this clone: The read halts 3 residues ahead of the CDR3 end, with the missing end drawn from the germline J gene. This chain uses TRBV7-2 with TRBJ1-1; the D gene is possibly TRBD1 (6 bases). CDR3 length: 14 amino acids. V was pared by 1 base and J by 0 bases, with 6 bases between. Germline CDR1 reads SGHTA; CDR2 reads FQGNSA. The CDR3 sequence: CASSLGQVNTEAFF. CDR3 bases read: TGTGCCAGCAGCTTAGGACAGGTGAACACTGAA. Combining the CDR3 with reference TRBV7-2 and TRBJ1-1 gives the whole variable domain GAGVSQSPSNKVTEKGKDVELRCDPISGHTALYWYRQSLGQGLEFLIYFQGNSAPDKSGLPSDRFSAERTGGSVSTLTIQRTQQEDSAVYLCASSLGQVNTEAFFGQGTRLTVV.

The CDR3 protein is CASSLRQGNQPQHF. Incomplete CDR3 DNA: TGTGCCAGCAGCTTAAGACAGGGCAATCAGCCC. The rearrangement links TRBV7-2 to TRBJ1-5; a weak D match, TRBD1 (6 bases). The read finishes 3 residues shy of the CDR3 end, and the germline J gene is used to complete it. The V and J ends lost 2 bases and 2 bases respectively, with 7 bases between them. Germline V gene lookup returns CDR1 SGHTA and CDR2 FQGNSA. This CDR3 is 14 amino acids long.

With regard to this clone: The read comes to an end 3 residues before the CDR3 does, leaving the germline J gene to fill in the end. This chain uses TRBV30 with TRBJ2-1; D remains unclear. The CDR3 is 15 residues long. The V gene's germline CDR1 is GTSNPN and CDR2 SVGIG (reference sequence). Trimming pared 1 base from V and 2 bases from J, leaving 12 bases between. The sequenced part of the CDR3 DNA is TGTGCCTGGAGTGGCGGAATCCCCCCCTACAATGAG. Protein: CAWSGGIPPYNE. The entire CDR3 is CAWSGGIPPYNEQFF.

Remarks on this clone: The sequence runs out 3 residues before the end of the CDR3; the remainder is reconstructed from the germline J gene. This rearrangement joins TRBV19 to TRBJ1-1; D perhaps matches TRBD1 (6 bases). Germline loops: CDR1 LNHDA, CDR2 SQIVND (reference sequence). The CDR3 is 15 residues long. Trimming took 6 bases from V and 1 from J, leaving 15 bases between them. The CDR3 is CASSRRGGSNTEAFF. CDR3 DNA (partial): TGTGCCAGTAGCCGCAGGGGCGGATCGAACACTGAA.

Concerning this clone: With the read ending 3 residues before the CDR3 end, the germline J gene is used to fill in that end. The rearrangement uses TRBV10-3 and TRBJ1-6, with D unclear. Germline V gene data show CDR1 as ENHRY and CDR2 as SYGVKD. CDR3 size: 14 residues. V lost 2 bases and J 9 bases, leaving 11 bases between the germline ends. This chain's CDR3 is CAISETGFGSPLHF. The covered CDR3 bases are TGTGCCATCAGTGAGACCGGGTTTGGTTCACCC.

Worth noting for this clone: The read falls 3 residues short of the CDR3 end, and the missing part is taken from the germline J gene. V is TRBV20-1 and J is TRBJ2-5, with 9 bases fitting TRBD2. Per germline, CDR1 DFQATT and CDR2 SNEGSKA (reference sequence). V trimming: 5 bases; J trimming: 5 bases; junction bases outside the gene matches: 6. There are 13 residues in the CDR3. Incomplete CDR3 DNA: TGCAGTGCTCCGAGCGGGGGGATCGAGACC. Its translation is CSAPSGGIET. The whole CDR3 protein is CSAPSGGIETQYF.

Concerning this clone: The read halts 3 residues ahead of the CDR3 end, with the missing end drawn from the germline J gene. The J gene is TRBJ1-1, the V gene TRBV16, with 7 bases aligning to TRBD1. Losses at the gene ends were 7 bases for V and 3 bases for J; bases not matched to a gene: 11. Per the germline V gene, CDR1 is KGHSY and CDR2 is FQNENV. CDR3 size: 15 residues. Partial CDR3 DNA: TGTGCCAGCACCCCCGGACAGGTGGGGTACACTGAA. It codes for CASTPGQVGYTE. The whole CDR3 protein is CASTPGQVGYTEAFF.

For this clone: The CDR3 end lies 3 residues beyond the end of the read and is filled in from the germline J gene. The V call is TRBV12-3 or TRBV12-4, the J call TRBJ1-1, with a possible D match to TRBD1 (5 bases). V gave up 3 bases and J gave up 2 bases, with 10 bases separating them. This CDR3 spans 14 amino acids. The CDR3 DNA, read in part, is TGTGCCAGCAGTTTTACAGGAAAAAACACTGAA. Protein product: CASSFTGKNTE. From start to end, the CDR3 is CASSFTGKNTEAFF.

On this clone: The CDR3 end is not reached by the read, which stops 3 residues before it; the germline J gene fills it in. The V call is TRBV4-2, the J call TRBJ2-3, with 8 positions matching TRBD2. There are 17 residues in the CDR3. The germline V gene encodes CDR1 LGHNA and CDR2 YNFKEQ. The CDR3 spells CASSQGYSGETQETQYF. CDR3 DNA (partial): TGTGCCAGCAGCCAAGGATATAGCGGGGAGACCCAAGAGACG.

About this clone: The read ends 3 residues early relative to the CDR3; the germline J gene fills the gap. The chain recombines TRBV7-2 with TRBJ2-7; D gene ambiguous. The CDR3 extends over 15 amino acids. Trimming shortened V by 4 bases and J by 3 bases, and 16 bases separated the two germline ends. Germline loops: CDR1 SGHTA, CDR2 FQGNSA. The covered CDR3 bases are TGTGCCAGCAGCTCCCTAGAAAAGAGGTACTACGAG. It translates to CASSSLEKRYYE. The entire CDR3 protein reads CASSSLEKRYYEQYF.

Comment on this clone: The read terminates 3 residues before the CDR3 end, so the remaining end is supplied by the germline J gene. The chain carries TRBV28 and TRBJ2-4, with D possibly matching TRBD1 (5 bases). The CDR3 is 14 amino acids. The V and J ends lost 5 bases and 0 bases respectively, with 8 bases between them. From germline, CDR1 is MDHEN and CDR2 SYDVKM. CDR3 loop: CASSPGPAKNIQYF. The sequenced CDR3 bases are TGTGCCAGCAGTCCAGGGCCAGCCAAAAACATT.

Remarks on this clone: Read data end 3 residues before the CDR3 end; the end is taken from the germline J gene. The chain combines TRBV28 with TRBJ2-7; D might be TRBD1 (6 bases). This CDR3 has 14 amino acids. V shed 5 bases and J shed 0 bases, with 11 bases lying between them. CDR1 and CDR2 (germline): MDHEN, SYDVKM. The sequenced part of the CDR3 DNA is TGTGCCAGCAGTGGGCAGGGGTACTCCTACGAG. As protein: CASSGQGYSYE. The whole CDR3 reads CASSGQGYSYEQYF.

On this clone itself: Read sequence stops 3 residues before the CDR3 end, and the germline J gene provides the missing end. The chain uses TRBV20-1 and TRBJ1-2; 12 bases are a match to TRBD1. V shed 4 bases, J shed 5 bases, and the junction held 5 bases outside the gene matches. The CDR3 contains 14 residues. Germline values: CDR1 DFQATT, CDR2 SNEGSKA (reference sequence). CDR3 DNA (partial): TGCAGTGCTACTCGGGGACAGGGGGCATATGGC. It is translated as CSATRGQGAYG. The whole CDR3 sequence is CSATRGQGAYGYTF.

Comments on this clone: The read halts 3 residues ahead of the CDR3 end, with the missing end drawn from the germline J gene. The chain uses TRBV5-6 and TRBJ1-1, with 8 bases matching TRBD1. The CDR3 has 15 amino acids. Trimming took 4 bases from V and 5 from J; bases not matched to a gene: 10. CDR1 is SGHDT and CDR2 is YYEEEE in the germline V gene. The sequenced CDR3 bases are TGTGCCAGCAGCCTCCCGGGACAGGTTGGAACTGAA. Its translation is CASSLPGQVGTE. The entire CDR3 reads CASSLPGQVGTEAFF.

A note on this clone: The read ends 3 residues before the CDR3 terminus; that terminus is restored from the germline J gene. The chain uses TRBV7-6 and TRBJ2-4; 7 bases match TRBD1. This CDR3 comprises 15 residues. The germline V gene encodes CDR1 SGHVS and CDR2 FNYEAQ. The sequenced CDR3 bases are TGTGCCAGCAGCTCCTCGGTAGGGGGCGAGATGGGT. This codes for CASSSSVGGEMG. The whole CDR3 reads CASSSSVGGEMGQYF.

In regard to this clone: The CDR3 extends 3 residues past the end of the read, so its final part is completed from the germline J gene. The J gene is TRBJ2-7, the V gene TRBV6-2 or TRBV6-3; D is perhaps TRBD1 (7 bases). The germline gives CDR1 MNHEY, CDR2 SVGEGT. Trimming cost V 7 bases and J 0 bases, with 16 bases left between them. CDR3 length: 15 residues. The CDR3 sequence is CASKIRGVLSYEQYF. CDR3 DNA (partial): TGTGCCAGCAAGATCAGGGGGGTCCTCTCCTACGAG.

On this clone: The CDR3 end is not reached by the read, which stops 3 residues before it; the germline J gene fills it in. The genes are TRBV7-3 and TRBJ1-2; D is perhaps TRBD1 (5 bases). Germline V gene data show CDR1 as SGHTA and CDR2 as FQGTGA. The CDR3 is made up of 13 amino acids. Partial CDR3 DNA: TGTGCCAGCAGCTTACACATGACAGATACC. Its translation: CASSLHMTDT. In full, the CDR3 reads CASSLHMTDTYTF. The whole variable domain, remainder taken from reference TRBV7-3 and TRBJ1-2, is GAGVSQTPSNKVTEKGKYVELRCDPISGHTALYWYRQSLGQGPEFLIYFQGTGAADDSGLPNDRFFAVRPEGSVSTLKIQRTERGDSAVYLCASSLHMTDTYTFGSGTRLTVV.

A note on this clone: The CDR3 is cut off 3 residues early in the read; its end comes from the germline J gene. V is TRBV19 and J is TRBJ1-2; 8 positions agree with TRBD1. The germline V gene has CDR1 LNHDA and CDR2 SQIVND (reference sequence). The CDR3 has 15 amino acids. CDR3 in amino acids: CASSDRGDRSYDYTF. CDR3 DNA, as far as it was read: TGTGCCAGTAGTGATAGAGGGGACAGGAGCTACGAC.

As for this clone: The missing CDR3 end, 3 residues past where the read stops, is filled in from the germline J gene. This chain links TRBV7-6 with TRBJ2-5, with D possibly TRBD1 on 7 matching bases. CDR3 length equals 14 residues. V dropped 5 bases and J dropped 5 bases, with 15 bases sitting between them. Germline V gives CDR1 SGHVS, CDR2 FNYEAQ. The DNA read from the CDR3 is TGTGCCAGCAGCCATACAGGGGCGGGGGAGACC. Residues: CASSHTGAGET. The CDR3 in its entirety is CASSHTGAGETQYF. The whole variable domain, filled in from reference TRBV7-6 and TRBJ2-5, reads GAGVSQSPRYKVTKRGQDVALRCDPISGHVSLYWYRQALGQGPEFLTYFNYEAQQDKSGLPNDRFSAERPEGSISTLTIQRTEQRDSAMYRCASSHTGAGETQYFGPGTRLLVL.

Regarding this clone: The sequence runs out 3 residues before the end of the CDR3; the remainder is reconstructed from the germline J gene. This sequence joins TRBV19 and TRBJ1-2; 8 bases map to TRBD1. Germline V CDR1 and CDR2: LNHDA, SQIVND (reference sequence). The CDR3 length is 13 residues. The CDR3 bases that were read are TGTGCCAGTAGTCAGGGGGCAGGAAATACC. It codes for CASSQGAGNT. The entire CDR3 protein reads CASSQGAGNTYTF.

As regards this clone: The sequenced fragment ends 3 residues before the CDR3 boundary, so the rest is inferred from the germline J gene. The rearrangement joins TRBV18 to TRBJ2-7; 10 nucleotides align to TRBD1. This CDR3 comprises 14 residues. CDR1 is KGHSH and CDR2 is LQKENI in the germline V gene. V gave up 3 bases and J gave up 6 bases; unmatched junction bases: 5. CDR3 loop: CASSPGTGAREQYF. CDR3 bases read: TGTGCCAGCTCACCCGGGACAGGGGCCCGCGAG. Filled out from reference TRBV18 and TRBJ2-7, the complete variable domain reads NAGVMQNPRHLVRRRGQEARLRCSPMKGHSHVYWYRQLPEEGLKFMVYLQKENIIDESGMPKERFSAEFPKEGPSILRIQQVVRGDSAAYFCASSPGTGAREQYFGPGTRLTVT.

As to this clone: The read stops 3 residues short of the end of the CDR3; the missing end is completed from the germline J gene. The rearrangement joins TRBV12-3 or TRBV12-4 to TRBJ2-1; D call uncertain. The CDR3 consists of 12 residues. Trimming shortened V by 5 bases and J by 4 bases, and 6 bases separated the two germline ends. Here the CDR3 reads CASSPGYNEQFF. Partial CDR3 DNA: TGTGCCAGCAGTCCCGGGTACAATGAG.

Note on this clone: The read stops 3 residues short of the end of the CDR3; the missing end is completed from the germline J gene. The chain uses TRBV6-2 or TRBV6-3 and TRBJ2-1, with a tentative D call TRBD2 (7 bases). Trimming cost V 7 bases and J 5 bases, with 12 bases left between them. CDR3 length equals 13 residues. CDR1 and CDR2 from the germline V gene are MNHEY and SVGEGT. The CDR3 bases that were read are TGTGCCAGCAACGGGGGGCTAAACAATGAG. It specifies CASNGGLNNE. The full CDR3 protein reads CASNGGLNNEQFF.

On this clone: The CDR3 goes on 3 residues after the read ends, and that part is filled in from the germline J gene. The V gene is TRBV19, the J gene TRBJ1-2, with 7 positions matching TRBD1. Germline V CDR1 and CDR2: LNHDA, SQIVND (reference sequence). The CDR3 length is 13 residues. The sequenced part of the CDR3 DNA is TGTGCCAGTAGGGGGGACAGACCCTACGAC. Translating it yields CASRGDRPYD. The full CDR3 sequence reads CASRGDRPYDYTF.

The CDR3: CSLRGGVSYNEQFF. The CDR3 DNA, read in part, is TGCAGCCTAAGGGGGGGGGTCTCCTACAATGAG. This chain links TRBV29-1 with TRBJ2-1; possibly TRBD2 for D (7 bases). The read gets to within 3 residues of the CDR3 end, and the germline J gene fills in the rest. V lost 8 bases to trimming and J lost 0 bases, with 14 bases between them. This CDR3 contains 14 residues. In germline, CDR1 is SQVTM, CDR2 ANQGSEA.

CDR3 region: CASATNPGTGGEKLFF. CDR3 DNA (partial): TGTGCCAGCGCTACAAACCCCGGGACAGGGGGTGAAAAA. The rearrangement uses TRBV19 and TRBJ1-4; 11 bases fit TRBD1. Coverage ceases 3 residues before the CDR3 finishes, and the germline J gene fills in the end. The CDR3 totals 16 residues. CDR1 and CDR2 from the germline V gene are LNHDA and SQIVND (reference sequence). Unmatched junction bases numbered 13, after V lost 9 bases and J lost 7 bases.

Notes on this clone: Read data end 3 residues before the CDR3 end; the end is taken from the germline J gene. The chain recombines TRBV28 with TRBJ2-1; tentatively, D is TRBD2 (5 bases). The CDR3 consists of 14 residues. The V gene's germline CDR1 is MDHEN and CDR2 SYDVKM. Trimming pared 2 bases from V and 4 bases from J, leaving 9 bases between. The CDR3 region is CASSLGTGYNEQFF. The CDR3 bases that were read are TGTGCCAGCAGTTTAGGTACGGGGTACAATGAG.

Turning to this clone: With the read ending 3 residues before the CDR3 end, the germline J gene is used to fill in that end. The genes are TRBV6-1 and TRBJ2-1; D possibly corresponds to TRBD1 (6 bases). Trimming removed 4 bases from V and 5 bases from J, with 15 bases in between. In germline, CDR1 is MNHNS, CDR2 SASEGT. CDR3 length equals 15 residues. CDR3 region: CASSAAGVVNNEQFF. CDR3 DNA (partial): TGTGCCAGCAGTGCGGCAGGGGTTGTGAACAATGAG.